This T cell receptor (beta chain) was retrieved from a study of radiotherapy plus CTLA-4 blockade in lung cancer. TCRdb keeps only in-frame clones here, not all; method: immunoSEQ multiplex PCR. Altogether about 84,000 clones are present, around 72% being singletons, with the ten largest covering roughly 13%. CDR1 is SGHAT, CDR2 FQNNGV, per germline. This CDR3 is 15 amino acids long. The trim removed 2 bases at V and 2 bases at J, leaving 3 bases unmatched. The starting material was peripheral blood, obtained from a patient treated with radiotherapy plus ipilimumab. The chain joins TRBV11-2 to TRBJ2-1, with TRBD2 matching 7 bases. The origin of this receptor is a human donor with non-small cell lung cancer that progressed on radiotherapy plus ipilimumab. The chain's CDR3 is CASSLLGRPYNEQFF. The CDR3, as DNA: TGTGCCAGCAGCTTACTCGGGAGGCCCTACAATGAGCAGTTCTTC. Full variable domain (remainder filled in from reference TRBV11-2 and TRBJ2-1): EAGVAQSPRYKIIEKRQSVAFWCNPISGHATLYWYQQILGQGPKLLIQFQNNGVVDDSQLPKDRFSAERLKGVDSTLKIQPAKLEDSAVYLCASSLLGRPYNEQFFGPGTRLTVL.